The clone carrying this T cell receptor beta chain was counted between two and nine times. The data are from a study of cytomegalovirus exposure and HLA in healthy donors. The PCR contained 60 Vbeta and 13 Jbeta primers. Sequenced by immunoSEQ multiplex PCR; TCRdb stores in-frame clones only, minus some. The sample consists of around 170,000 clones, more than 80% of them appearing once. V lost 5 bases to trimming and J lost 4 bases, with 14 bases between them. CDR3 length: 14 residues. CDR1 is SNHLY and CDR2 is FYNNEI in the germline V gene. The TCR was taken from a woman between 45 and 60 years old in good health and CMV-seropositive. Sequencing was done on a sample of PBMCs. This chain connects TRBV2 to TRBJ1-2; D may be TRBD1 (5 bases). The CDR3 loop reads CASSPTGIGYGYTF. CDR3 nucleotides: TGTGCCAGCAGTCCTACAGGTATAGGCTATGGCTACACCTTC.